The TCR beta chain under discussion was sequenced for a study of response to subunit inactivated influenza vaccine. Study-wide results and caveats: There was a suggestion from the authors that each seasonal influenza vaccination recruits few new T cells.

This clonotype was seen a few times. Its antigen is undetermined. TCRdb re-derived calls from the RT-PCR reads in MiXCR, one entry per CDR3 protein. The data show 710,000 or so distinct CDR3 sequences, around 16% seen once. The CDR3 spans 16 residues. Trimming took 0 bases from V and 0 from J, leaving 9 bases between them. Germline values: CDR1 DFQATT, CDR2 SNEGSKA (reference sequence). The chain employs TRBV20-1 and TRBJ2-6; D gene uncertain. Sequencing used PBMCs from blood, obtained 11 to 12 days after vaccination. The source of this sequence is a man in his fifties or sixties who received an inactivated influenza vaccine. The CDR3 here is CSARDPLSSGANVLTF. For the CDR3, the DNA is TGCAGTGCTAGAGATCCCCTGAGCTCTGGGGCCAACGTCCTGACTTTC.